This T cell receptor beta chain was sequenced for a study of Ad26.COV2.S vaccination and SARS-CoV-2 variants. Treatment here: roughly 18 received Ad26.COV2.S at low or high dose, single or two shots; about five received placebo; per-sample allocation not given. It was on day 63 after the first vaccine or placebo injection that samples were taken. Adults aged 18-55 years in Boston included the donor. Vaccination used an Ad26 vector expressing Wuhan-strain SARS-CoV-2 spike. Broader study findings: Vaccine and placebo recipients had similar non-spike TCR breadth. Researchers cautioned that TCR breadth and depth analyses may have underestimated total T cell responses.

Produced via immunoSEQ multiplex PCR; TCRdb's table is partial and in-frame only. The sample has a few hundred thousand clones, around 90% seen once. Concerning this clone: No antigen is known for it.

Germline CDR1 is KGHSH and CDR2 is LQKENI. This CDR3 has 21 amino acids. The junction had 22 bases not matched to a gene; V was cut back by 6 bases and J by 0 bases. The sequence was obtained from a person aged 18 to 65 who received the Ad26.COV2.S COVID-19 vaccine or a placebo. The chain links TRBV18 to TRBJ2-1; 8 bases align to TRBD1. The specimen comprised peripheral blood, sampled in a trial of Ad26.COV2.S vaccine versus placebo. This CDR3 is CASSPPLGQGGRASSYNEQFF. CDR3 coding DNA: TGTGCCAGCTCGCCGCCCCTAGGACAGGGAGGACGGGCCAGCTCCTACAATGAGCAGTTCTTC.